This is a list of T cell receptor beta chains from one sample in a study of blood T cell repertoires in COVID-19. The method was immunoSEQ multiplex PCR; TCRdb's version includes in-frame clones alone and lacks a portion of them. The sample yields approximately 98,000 clones, about 84% seen once. Sequenced sample: peripheral blood. Receptors were obtained from a woman of 80 years or more with acute or convalescent COVID-19. The CDR3 runs from the conserved cysteine through the conserved F or W. D genes are given only for firm matches. Clone size is stated in some rows and not others, as once, few, many or a class when expanded.

.	TRBJ2-2	few	TRBV29-1	CSVRDTYTGELFF	TGCAGCGTTCGGGACACCTACACCGGGGAGCTGTTTTTT
TRBD2	TRBJ2-5	.	TRBV7-2	CASSFGLAGGQETQYF	TGTGCCAGCAGCTTTGGACTAGCGGGGGGGCAAGAGACCCAGTACTTC
.	TRBJ2-3	.	TRBV9	CASTGGASTDTQYF	TGTGCCAGTACAGGGGGGGCTAGCACAGATACGCAGTATTTT
.	TRBJ1-1	.	TRBV5-1	CASSSEQGRTEAFF	TGCGCCAGCAGCTCCGAACAGGGAAGAACTGAAGCTTTCTTT
TRBD1	TRBJ2-1	.	TRBV10-3	CAITPGQGIELGNEQFF	TGTGCCATCACTCCGGGACAGGGTATCGAATTAGGGAATGAGCAGTTCTTC
.	TRBJ1-2	.	TRBV5-4	CASSLEPRNYGYTF	TGTGCCAGCAGCTTGGAGCCGCGCAACTATGGCTACACCTTC
TRBD1	TRBJ2-1	.	TRBV28	CASSLPGQGYYNEQFF	TGTGCCAGCAGTTTACCCGGACAGGGGTACTACAATGAGCAGTTCTTC
.	TRBJ2-5	.	TRBV10-1	CASSSTVQETQYF	TGCGCCAGCAGCTCGACAGTCCAAGAGACCCAGTACTTC
.	TRBJ1-1	.	TRBV19	CASSVNRDTEAFF	TGTGCCAGTAGTGTTAACAGGGACACTGAAGCTTTCTTT
.	TRBJ1-1	.	TRBV12-3/TRBV12-4	CASSLRTEAFF	TGTGCCAGCAGTCTGAGGACTGAAGCTTTCTTT
.	TRBJ1-5	.	TRBV28	CASTSSTRGDNQPQHF	TGTGCCAGTACTTCGAGTACCCGGGGGGACAATCAGCCCCAGCATTTT
.	TRBJ1-6	.	TRBV28	CASSSPGVPLHF	TGTGCCAGCAGTTCCCCCGGGGTACCCCTCCACTTT
.	TRBJ2-5	.	TRBV7-3	CASSLRGEGTQYF	TGTGCCAGCAGCCTCAGGGGTGAAGGGACCCAGTACTTC
.	TRBJ1-3	once	TRBV28	CASSLGGSSNTIYF	TGTGCCAGCAGTTTGGGGGGGAGTAGCAACACCATATATTTT
.	TRBJ1-6	.	TRBV5-8	CASSLAGGPLHF	TGTGCCAGCAGCTTGGCTGGGGGGCCCCTCCACTTT
TRBD1	TRBJ1-1	.	TRBV5-1	CASSPGQGARTEAFF	TGCGCCAGCAGCCCCGGTCAGGGGGCGCGAACTGAAGCTTTCTTT
TRBD1	TRBJ1-5	once	TRBV19	CASSATGGMGNQPQHF	TGTGCCAGTAGTGCTACAGGGGGCATGGGCAATCAGCCCCAGCATTTT
.	TRBJ2-5	.	TRBV29-1	CSARVKETQYF	TGCAGCGCCAGGGTAAAAGAGACCCAGTACTTC
.	TRBJ1-1	.	TRBV18	CASSRPGGRNTEAFF	TGTGCCAGCTCACGACCGGGGGGACGGAACACTGAAGCTTTCTTT
TRBD1	TRBJ2-3	many	TRBV7-3	CASSPDRGDTQYF	TGTGCCAGCAGCCCTGACAGGGGCGATACGCAGTATTTT
TRBD1	TRBJ1-2	.	TRBV30	CAWSGGWTGDYGYTF	TGTGCCTGGAGTGGGGGATGGACAGGAGACTATGGCTACACCTTC
.	TRBJ2-2	.	TRBV2	CASRQGTGELFF	TGTGCCAGCAGACAGGGCACCGGGGAGCTGTTTTTT
.	TRBJ1-4	.	TRBV29-1	CSVELEDGGFNEKLFF	TGCAGCGTTGAACTTGAGGACGGGGGGTTCAATGAAAAACTGTTTTTT
.	TRBJ1-2	.	TRBV7-8	CASRPPGQFYGYTF	TGTGCCAGCAGACCCCCGGGACAATTCTATGGCTACACCTTC
TRBD1	TRBJ2-3	.	TRBV6-5	CASSSDRDTQYF	TGTGCCAGCAGTTCCGACAGGGACACGCAGTATTTT
TRBD2	TRBJ2-1	.	TRBV12-5	CASGLGLAGDLNYNEQFF	TGTGCTAGTGGTTTGGGACTAGCGGGGGACCTTAACTACAATGAGCAGTTCTTC
.	TRBJ2-1	.	TRBV6-1	CASSDQLATFNEQFF	TGTGCCAGCAGTGACCAACTAGCTACCTTTAATGAGCAGTTCTTC
TRBD2	TRBJ2-3	.	TRBV4-3	CASSPRTSGEPSTDTQYF	TGCGCCAGCAGCCCCCGGACTAGCGGGGAGCCTAGCACAGATACGCAGTATTTT
TRBD2	TRBJ2-3	once	TRBV28	CASSPRLAGGYTDTQYF	TGTGCCAGCAGTCCGAGACTAGCGGGGGGCTACACAGATACGCAGTATTTT
.	TRBJ2-3	.	TRBV6-5	CASRKVEADTQYF	TGTGCCAGCAGAAAGGTGGAGGCAGATACGCAGTATTTT
.	TRBJ1-2	.	TRBV3-1/TRBV3-2	CASSQLDRPDYGYTF	TGTGCCAGCAGCCAACTAGACAGGCCGGACTATGGCTACACCTTC
TRBD1	TRBJ1-5	.	TRBV7-2	CASSIRQGAGQPQHF	TGTGCCAGCAGCATTCGACAGGGGGCAGGACAGCCCCAGCATTTT
.	TRBJ2-5	once	TRBV9	CASSVAGLIQETQYF	TGTGCCAGCAGCGTAGCAGGACTTATACAAGAGACCCAGTACTTC
TRBD1	TRBJ1-1	.	TRBV5-1	CASSSGTANTEAFF	TGCGCCAGCAGCTCAGGGACAGCGAACACTGAAGCTTTCTTT
.	TRBJ2-3	.	TRBV6-5	CAIQNPGSYTQYF	TGTGCCATCCAGAATCCAGGGTCCTATACGCAGTATTTT
.	TRBJ1-4	.	TRBV27	CASSSGQILTNEKLFF	TGTGCCAGCAGTTCCGGACAGATTCTAACTAATGAAAAACTGTTTTTT
TRBD1	TRBJ1-4	few	TRBV2	CASRGQGVYEKLFF	TGTGCCAGCAGAGGACAGGGGGTTTATGAAAAACTGTTTTTT
TRBD1	TRBJ1-1	.	TRBV5-1	CASSLGGENTEAFF	TGCGCCAGCAGCTTAGGGGGCGAGAACACTGAAGCTTTCTTT
.	TRBJ1-3	.	TRBV11-2	CASSRSATDTIYF	TGTGCCAGCAGCCGGAGCGCCACGGACACCATATATTTT
TRBD1	TRBJ2-3	.	TRBV2	CASRRTGGTDTQYF	TGTGCCAGCAGAAGGACAGGGGGCACAGATACGCAGTATTTT
TRBD2	TRBJ2-3	.	TRBV7-2	CASSEGRGVTDTQYF	TGTGCCAGCAGCGAGGGGCGGGGGGTCACAGATACGCAGTATTTT
.	TRBJ2-3	.	TRBV18	CASSPGSRSGTQYF	TGTGCCAGCTCACCCGGATCTAGGTCCGGAACGCAGTATTTT
TRBD1	TRBJ2-7	.	TRBV5-5	CASSLRTGPPYEQYF	TGTGCCAGCAGCTTAAGGACAGGTCCTCCCTACGAGCAGTACTTC
.	TRBJ1-5	.	TRBV27	CASSPLFNQPQHF	TGTGCCAGCAGTCCACTCTTCAATCAGCCCCAGCATTTT